This T cell receptor beta chain was recovered during a study of blood T cell repertoires in COVID-19. For the study at large: T cells, B-cell-depleted T cells, or PBMCs provided the cDNA or gDNA that served as material.

Germline V gene lookup returns CDR1 LGHNT and CDR2 FRNRAP. V shed 0 bases and J shed 4 bases, with 15 bases lying between them. The CDR3 covers 16 residues. Profiled with immunoSEQ multiplex PCR; TCRdb holds only in-frame clones, not every one. Among 200,000 to 250,000 clones listed, about four fifths were seen once. This clonotype originated in a man aged 25-40 years who had recovered from COVID-19. The sample consisted of peripheral blood. The rearrangement uses TRBV12-5 and TRBJ1-1; D unclear. The CDR3 loop is CASGLVLEARGTEAFF. CDR3 DNA: TGTGCTAGTGGTTTGGTACTAGAGGCACGCGGCACTGAAGCTTTCTTT.